The clone carrying this T cell receptor beta chain appeared a single time. The V and J ends lost 7 bases and 7 bases respectively, with 17 bases between them. The CDR3 runs to 13 residues. Per germline, CDR1 MNHEY and CDR2 SVGAGI. Sequencing was performed with immunoSEQ multiplex PCR; in TCRdb, only in-frame clones are kept and a portion is missing. The table lists 95,000 to 150,000 clones, less than 75% of them singletons. These data belong to a study of blood T cell repertoires in COVID-19. Overall study: T cells, B-cell-depleted T cells, or PBMCs provided the cDNA or gDNA that served as material.

The rearrangement uses TRBV6-5 and TRBJ2-7, with D maybe TRBD2 (5 bases). Sequencing was performed on peripheral blood. The TCR originated in a human donor with acute or convalescent COVID-19. The donor label of this sample is uncertain. Written as DNA, the CDR3 is TGTGCCAGCACCCCGACCCTTCCGGGGGAGCAGTACTTC. This encodes CASTPTLPGEQYF.